The 31 T cell receptor beta chains below were found in one sample sequenced in a study of identifying expanded T cells in peripheral blood. The data were produced by immunoSEQ multiplex PCR, yet TCRdb's version contains in-frame clones alone and is incomplete. The sample holds under 150,000 clones, roughly 90% seen once. The sequencing input was blood. All receptors come from a person between 18 and 69 years old in good health.

This sequence joins TRBV10-3 and TRBJ1-6, with D unclear. V shed 3 bases and J shed 10 bases, with 13 bases lying between them. CDR1 and CDR2 from the germline V gene are ENHRY and SYGVKD. This CDR3 is 14 amino acids long. CDR3 sequence (DNA): TGTGCCATCAGTGACTCGACTGGGTCCTCACCCCTCCACTTT. Amino acid sequence: CAISDSTGSSPLHF.

The chain carries TRBV18 and TRBJ1-1; possibly TRBD1 for D (5 bases). V was trimmed by 2 bases and J by 1 base, leaving 8 bases between them. Germline V gene sequence: CDR1 KGHSH, CDR2 LQKENI. The CDR3 has 14 residues. Written as DNA, the CDR3 is TGTGCCAGCTCACCATCGGGGCGGAACACTGAAGCTTTCTTT. Its protein product is CASSPSGRNTEAFF.

The chain combines TRBV10-3 with TRBJ2-1; D is perhaps TRBD1 (6 bases). CDR1 is ENHRY, CDR2 SYGVKD, per germline. The length of the CDR3 is 13 residues. Trimming removed 2 bases at V and 5 bases at J, with 7 bases between. This chain's CDR3 is CAISEGQNNEQFF. For the CDR3, the DNA is TGTGCCATCAGTGAGGGACAGAACAATGAGCAGTTCTTC.

The sample holds one count of this clone. The chain combines TRBV5-5 with TRBJ2-7; D possibly matches TRBD1 or TRBD2 (5 bases each). The length of the CDR3 is 14 residues. V was trimmed by 1 base and J by 4 bases, leaving 12 bases between them. Germline CDR1 reads SGHKS; CDR2 reads YYEKEE (reference sequence). As DNA, the CDR3 is TGTGCCAGCAGCTTGTTAGGGACGATATACGAGCAGTACTTC. Translated: CASSLLGTIYEQYF. Drawing the rest from reference TRBV5-5 and TRBJ2-7, the complete variable domain is DAGVTQSPTHLIKTRGQQVTLRCSPISGHKSVSWYQQVLGQGPQFIFQYYEKEERGRGNFPDRFSARQFPNYSSELNVNALLLGDSALYLCASSLLGTIYEQYFGPGTRLTVT.

The rearrangement joins TRBV6-6 to TRBJ2-1, with a possible D match to TRBD2 (6 bases). V was shortened by 5 bases and J by 5 bases, with 16 bases between the two germline ends. The CDR3 covers 15 residues. Germline V gives CDR1 MNHNY, CDR2 SVGAGI (reference sequence). The DNA of the CDR3 is TGTGCCAGCAGTCACGGGACTCTCGGAGACAATGAGCAGTTCTTC. Translation: CASSHGTLGDNEQFF.

This clone was seen a handful of times. One end of the junction varies from germline; a read error may be responsible. The chain joins TRBV28 to TRBJ1-1; D not resolved. CDR3 size: 12 residues. CDR1 and CDR2 from the germline V gene are MDHEN and SYDVKM. The CDR3 bases are TGTGCCAGCAGGCTCTGGAACGCTGAAGCTTTCTTT. Protein product: CASRLWNAEAFF.

This chain uses TRBV4-2 with TRBJ2-3; no clear D gene. The germline gives CDR1 LGHNA, CDR2 YNFKEQ. V was pared by 1 base and J by 6 bases, with 11 bases between. This CDR3 is built from 14 residues. The CDR3 DNA sequence: TGTGCCAGCAGCCAAGGGGGTACGGGCGATACGCAGTATTTT. Translation: CASSQGGTGDTQYF.

The chain combines TRBV19 with TRBJ1-2; tentative D call: TRBD1 (6 bases). CDR1 LNHDA and CDR2 SQIVND come from the germline V gene (reference sequence). Between the trimmed V and J ends, which lost 3 bases and 2 bases, there was a span of 19 bases. This CDR3 comprises 17 residues. CDR3 region: CASSMPVGGTPNYGYTF. CDR3 DNA sequence: TGTGCCAGTAGTATGCCGGTTGGTGGGACACCGAACTATGGCTACACCTTC.

This clone has a handful of counts. J is TRBJ2-5 and V is TRBV2; no clear D gene. Germline assignment: CDR1 SNHLY and CDR2 FYNNEI. The V end was cut by 7 bases, the J end by 5 bases, with 8 bases between. This CDR3 has 11 residues. The CDR3 nucleotides are TGTGCCAGCAAGGGCCGGGAGACCCAGTACTTC. It translates to CASKGRETQYF.

The chain carries TRBV28 and TRBJ2-7; TRBD2 agrees at 10 bases. There are 13 residues in the CDR3. The germline V gene encodes CDR1 MDHEN and CDR2 SYDVKM. V shed 3 bases, J shed 5 bases, and the junction held 1 base outside the gene matches. The CDR3 loop is CASSFGTSDEQYF. In nucleotides, the CDR3 is TGTGCCAGCAGTTTCGGGACTAGCGACGAGCAGTACTTC.

This clone was counted only a few times. The chain has TRBV12-1 and TRBJ1-2; the DNA was not used to check the table's D call, TRBD1. TRBV12-1 is annotated as a pseudogene. The CDR3 is 15 amino acids. CDR3 in DNA: TGTGCCAGCAGCTTACCGGGACAGGGGGGCTATGGCTACACCTTC. The encoded protein is CASSLPGQGGYGYTF.

V is TRBV28 and J is TRBJ1-2, with D possibly being TRBD1 (5 bases). The CDR3 sequence is 12 residues long. V lost 2 bases and J 8 bases, leaving 9 bases between the germline ends. The V gene's germline CDR1 is MDHEN and CDR2 SYDVKM. CDR3 bases: TGTGCCAGCAGTTTAGGCAGGGTCGGCTACACCTTC. Its protein product is CASSLGRVGYTF.

The rearrangement uses TRBV6-5 and TRBJ2-7, with a tentative D call TRBD1 (6 bases). CDR3 length: 14 amino acids. V lost 4 bases, J lost 7 bases, and 17 bases lay in between. In germline, CDR1 is MNHEY, CDR2 SVGAGI. The CDR3 DNA is TGTGCCAGCAGTTCGCTACAGGGTCCTGGAGAGCAGTACTTC. Protein product: CASSSLQGPGEQYF.

The genes are TRBV6-5 and TRBJ1-1; D might be TRBD1 (5 bases). The CDR3 contains 13 residues. The germline V gene encodes CDR1 MNHEY and CDR2 SVGAGI. V lost 10 bases to trimming and J lost 0 bases, with 12 bases between them. CDR3 coding DNA: TGTGCCATCTTTCAGGGTATGAACACTGAAGCTTTCTTT. Translating it yields CAIFQGMNTEAFF.

To note about this clone: The junction does not match germline at one end; this may be a read error. Other nucleotide sequences from this sample produce the same CDR3. V gene TRBV5-6 combines with J gene TRBJ1-2, with D perhaps matching TRBD1 (6 bases). Germline assignment: CDR1 SGHDT and CDR2 YYEEEE. CDR3 size: 14 residues. CDR3 nucleotide sequence: TGTGCTAGCAGTCGGAACAGGGATTGGGTAGGCTACACCTTC. It codes for CASSRNRDWVGYTF.

V and J are TRBV2 and TRBJ1-2; D unresolved. Germline-derived CDR1 and CDR2 are SNHLY and FYNNEI. The CDR3 is 14 residues long. Trimming removed 4 bases from V and 6 bases from J, with 15 bases in between. The CDR3 protein is CASSGDTVGNGYTF. CDR3 in DNA: TGTGCCAGCAGTGGAGACACAGTGGGGAATGGCTACACCTTC.

The chain uses TRBV5-1 and TRBJ1-4; D perhaps matches TRBD1 (5 bases). Germline assignment: CDR1 SGHRS and CDR2 YFSETQ. The CDR3 runs 16 residues. The ends were cut back, 4 bases at V and 0 bases at J, with 13 bases in the middle. The CDR3 nucleotides read TGCGCCAGCAGCGCTACAGGAACTACAACTAATGAAAAACTGTTTTTT. Protein product: CASSATGTTTNEKLFF. The variable domain in full, with the rest retrieved from reference TRBV5-1 and TRBJ1-4, is KAGVTQTPRYLIKTRGQQVTLSCSPISGHRSVSWYQQTPGQGLQFLFEYFSETQRNKGNFPGRFSGRQFSNSRSEMNVSTLELGDSALYLCASSATGTTTNEKLFFGSGTQLSVL.

This chain joins TRBV5-4 and TRBJ2-7; 10 nucleotides align to TRBD2. The germline V gene has CDR1 SGHNT and CDR2 YYREEE (reference sequence). There are 15 residues in the CDR3. V dropped 0 bases and J dropped 4; count of bases not matched to a gene: 4. The CDR3, as DNA: TGTGCCAGCAGCTTGGGGACTAGCGGAGCATACGAGCAGTACTTC. Its protein is CASSLGTSGAYEQYF.

V and J are TRBV6-5 and TRBJ2-1; D remains ambiguous. The V end lost 5 bases, the J end lost 4 bases, and 9 bases lay between the germline ends. Germline V gene data show CDR1 as MNHEY and CDR2 as SVGAGI. This CDR3 has 13 residues. The CDR3 DNA follows: TGTGCCAGCAGTCCGGACGAGTACAATGAGCAGTTCTTC. Translating it yields CASSPDEYNEQFF.

The rearrangement joins TRBV2 to TRBJ2-7; D is possibly TRBD1 or TRBD2 (5 bases each). The germline V gene has CDR1 SNHLY and CDR2 FYNNEI. Trimming left V 7 bases short and J 3 bases short, with 22 bases between. The CDR3 contains 16 residues. CDR3 sequence: CASNPGAGKYDYEQYF. As DNA, the CDR3 is TGTGCCAGCAATCCCGGGGCAGGGAAGTATGACTACGAGCAGTACTTC. Full variable domain (rest looked up from reference TRBV2 and TRBJ2-7): EPEVTQTPSHQVTQMGQEVILRCVPISNHLYFYWYRQILGQKVEFLVSFYNNEISEKSEIFDDQFSVERPDGSNFTLKIRSTKLEDSAMYFCASNPGAGKYDYEQYFGPGTRLTVT.

The chain is built from TRBV2 and TRBJ1-1; D remains ambiguous. This CDR3 is 14 amino acids long. Trimming removed 4 bases from V and 2 bases from J, with 11 bases in between. Germline-derived CDR1 and CDR2 are SNHLY and FYNNEI. In DNA, the CDR3 is TGTGCCAGCAGTGCCCATCCTTTTAACACTGAAGCTTTCTTT. Translating it yields CASSAHPFNTEAFF.

The rearrangement uses TRBV29-1 and TRBJ1-1; maybe TRBD1 (5 bases). The CDR3 loop spans 13 amino acids. Trimming cost V 6 bases and J 1 base, with 12 bases left between them. CDR1 SQVTM and CDR2 ANQGSEA come from the germline V gene. For the CDR3, the DNA is TGCAGCGTGAACATGGGACGGAACACTGAAGCTTTCTTT. Translated: CSVNMGRNTEAFF.

The CDR3 bases are TGTGCCAGCTCGCAGGGGATAAACTATGGCTACACCTTC. Protein sequence: CASSQGINYGYTF. The V and J genes are TRBV5-6 and TRBJ1-2, with a tentative D call TRBD1 (6 bases). CDR3 length equals 13 residues. V dropped 7 bases and J dropped 2 bases, with 12 bases sitting between them. Germline CDR1 SGHDT, CDR2 YYEEEE.

This chain connects TRBV4-3 to TRBJ2-2; D might be TRBD1 (7 bases). This CDR3 has 17 residues. V was cut by 1 base and J by 5 bases, with 17 bases left in between. Germline V gives CDR1 LGHNA, CDR2 YSLEER. CDR3 sequence reads: CASSQGPRAGGTGELFF. In DNA, the CDR3 is TGCGCCAGCAGCCAAGGACCCCGGGCAGGGGGGACCGGGGAGCTGTTTTTT.

The rearrangement uses TRBV7-9 and TRBJ2-1, with D uncertain. Trimming took off 5 bases at V and 9 bases at J, with 11 bases between the two ends. CDR3 length equals 12 residues. From germline, CDR1 is SEHNR and CDR2 FQNEAQ (reference sequence). CDR3 coding DNA: TGTGCCAGCAGCAATGTGGGCGTTGAGCAGTTCTTC. Translating gives CASSNVGVEQFF.

This clone has just a few counts. The genes are TRBV19 and TRBJ1-5; TRBD1 matches 12 bases. J lost 10 bases, V lost 6 bases, and 7 bases had no gene match. CDR1 and CDR2 from the germline V gene are LNHDA and SQIVND (reference sequence). CDR3 length equals 14 residues. The CDR3 DNA reads as TGTGCCAGTAGGGGGACAGGGGGCGCGGGTCCCCAGCATTTT. Translation: CASRGTGGAGPQHF.

The chain joins TRBV6-6 to TRBJ1-3, with 12 positions matching TRBD1. This CDR3 comprises 16 residues. Unmatched junction bases numbered 5, after V lost 5 bases and J lost 3 bases. CDR1 is MNHNY and CDR2 is SVGAGI in the germline V gene (reference sequence). CDR3 sequence reads: CASSRDRGQNGNTIYF. In DNA form, the CDR3 reads TGTGCCAGCAGTAGGGACAGGGGGCAGAATGGAAACACCATATATTTT.

The chain has TRBV28 and TRBJ2-7, with 7 bases fitting TRBD2. J lost 6 bases, V lost 4 bases, and 3 bases had no gene match. The germline V gene has CDR1 MDHEN and CDR2 SYDVKM. CDR3 length: 12 residues. The CDR3, as DNA: TGTGCCAGCAGTTGGGAGGGGTCCGAGCAGTACTTC. Residues: CASSWEGSEQYF.

The rearrangement joins TRBV21-1 to TRBJ2-3; the listed D gene, TRBD1, was not tested against the DNA. TRBV21-1 corresponds to a pseudogene. The length of the CDR3 is 15 residues. CDR3: CASSKNRASTDTQYF. The CDR3 bases are TGTGCCAGCAGCAAGAACAGGGCGAGCACAGATACGCAGTATTTT.

This clone turned up a few times. The J gene is TRBJ1-1, the V gene TRBV15, with D tentatively TRBD1 (6 bases). This CDR3 has 16 residues. Trimming shortened V by 7 bases and J by 1 base, and 19 bases separated the two germline ends. Germline CDR1 reads LNHNV; CDR2 reads YYDKDF (reference sequence). The CDR3 is CATTKRDILQNTEAFF. CDR3 in DNA: TGTGCCACCACCAAGAGGGACATCCTCCAGAACACTGAAGCTTTCTTT.

This clone turned up a few times. J is TRBJ2-3 and V is TRBV5-4; either TRBD1 or TRBD2 may fit D (7 bases each). CDR3 length: 15 residues. Germline CDR1 SGHNT, CDR2 YYREEE (reference sequence). The V and J ends lost 6 bases and 5 bases respectively, with 19 bases between them. DNA of the CDR3: TGTGCCAGCAACTCAGGGGGGGGGCAGATAGATACGCAGTATTTT. Amino acid sequence: CASNSGGGQIDTQYF.